This T cell receptor (beta chain) comes out of a study of somatic mutations in cytotoxic T cells in rheumatoid arthritis (dated by TCRdb to 2015 to 2018). About the investigation overall: Some V beta antibody-stained T-cell populations were flow-sorted on a FACSAria II or Sony SH800 at nearly 100% purity, and sorted V beta1+ cells also underwent TCRB sequencing. To characterize clonality, the study used TCRB deep sequencing while asking whether somatic mutations are carried by expanded CD8+ T-cell clones in newly diagnosed, untreated rheumatoid arthritis. TCRB deep sequencing was performed for 55 to 65 rheumatoid arthritis patients and about 20 healthy controls. Patients and controls did not essentially differ in median age, which was nearly identical between the groups.

Broad study findings and their caveats: In about an eighth of the roughly 65 patients, more than 20% of CD8+ cells belonged to the largest CD8+ clone, while several identical CD8+ TCRB sequences were shared between blood and synovial fluid. There was no significant difference in CD8+ T-cell clonality between rheumatoid arthritis patients and age-matched healthy controls. The finding that TRBV07 was slightly underrepresented in patients was left unadjusted for multiple comparisons. CD8+ clonality increased with age in patients (Spearman r=0.49) but not in healthy controls. Viral specificity could not be ruled out by absence from virus-specific databases, and the antigen targets of the expanded CD8+ clones remained unknown.

Taken from the germline V gene, the CDR1 and CDR2 loops are MDHEN and SYDVKM. The CDR3 holds 15 amino acids from the cysteine to the phenylalanine. Only the CDR3 DNA is retained, 45 bases long and in frame from the first base. The germline ends are 15 bases apart after V is trimmed by 6 bases and J by 2 bases. Comments on this clone: Its target antigen remains unknown. There are no base qualities to consult, and no much larger clone falls within one base.

With a median age of 56 years (range roughly 20-80) and approximately 55% female, the healthy controls consisted of under 25 blood donors whose buffy coats were used. On an AutoMACS, CD4+ and CD8+ cells were isolated via positive magnetic bead selection, and their purity was verified by flow cytometry. Isolation of peripheral blood mononuclear cells was done through Ficoll-Paque PLUS density gradient separation. Nucleospin Tissue or Tissue XS kits were used to extract DNA from CD4-enriched, CD8-enriched or PBMC samples, and a Qubit 2.0 fluorometer was used for quantification. The immunoSEQ assay was applied to genomic DNA for TCRB CDR3 sequencing. Per the source publication's procedure: Analyses were restricted to productive TCRB rearrangements. Clonality was calculated as a Shannon entropy-based productive clonality index, and a clone was defined by a unique TCRB CDR3 sequence. Repertoire overlap between two samples was calculated from the template counts of each clone relative to total templates per sample. Flow cytometry-measured V-gene usage correlated with V-gene usage from TCRB sequencing, with a Spearman r of roughly 0.61. TCRdb holds this immuneACCESS table with in-frame rearrangements only. Some clones are missing; in checked studies, unresolved V genes explain under half, and the rest has no known cause. The DNA gave D and trimming, while V, J and clone size come from that table. The sample contains about 25,000 clones, roughly 74% of them found a single time. The ten largest clones represent roughly 8.9% of the sample.

This clonotype was obtained from a woman between 18 and 29 years old in good health. This chain joins TRBV28 to TRBJ2-3; the D region may be TRBD1 or TRBD2, each matching 5 bases equally. Specimen: CD8+ T cells sorted from blood. The bases read TGTGCCAGCAGACCTGGGGGTTCCTCCACAGATACGCAGTATTTT. Translated, this is CASRPGGSSTDTQYF.